This TCR beta chain is from a study of identical twins. The CDR3 has 15 amino acids. Trimming shortened V by 1 base and J by 5 bases, and 15 bases separated the two germline ends. Germline V lookup: CDR1 SGHNT, CDR2 YENEEA. TCRdb independently ran MiXCR on the 5' RACE reads; one entry per CDR3 protein. This table has approximately 680,000 distinct CDR3 sequences, around 7.5% appearing once. These data were likewise used in another study, on yellow fever vaccine responses in identical twins.

What was sequenced was PBMCs. This rearrangement joins TRBV11-3 to TRBJ2-7, with unresolved D. This receptor was taken from a woman younger than 35 in good health. The CDR3 spells CASSLGLAFVDEQYF. The CDR3 bases are TGTGCCAGCAGCTTAGGCTTGGCCTTCGTCGACGAGCAGTACTTC.